This T cell receptor beta chain was profiled in a study of blood T cell repertoires in COVID-19. The table came from immunoSEQ multiplex PCR; TCRdb's copy has only in-frame clones and leaves some out. The data hold nearly 250,000 clones, with 85% to 90% observed a single time. This CDR3 has 17 residues. The germline CDR1 and CDR2 sequences are LNHDA and SQIVND (reference sequence). Trimming at V came to 8 bases and at J to 6 bases, leaving 11 bases not matched to a gene. The TCR was taken from a man aged 50-60 years who had been exposed to COVID-19. The genes are TRBV19 and TRBJ2-2, with TRBD2 matching over 14 bases. Sequenced material: PBMCs or T cells enriched from blood (not recorded which). This CDR3 is CASEKTRLAGGSGELFF. For the CDR3, the DNA is TGTGCCAGTGAAAAAACCCGACTAGCGGGAGGGTCCGGGGAGCTGTTTTTT.